The clone carrying this TCR beta chain was detected a few times. What it binds is unknown. As the method for making TCR beta libraries, quantitative 5'-RACE with molecular barcodes was used. TCRdb independently ran MiXCR on the 5' RACE reads; one entry per CDR3 protein. The table lists nearly 350,000 distinct CDR3 sequences, about 15% of them singletons. The sample belongs to a study of CD8 T cells in ankylosing spondylitis. Regarding the study as a whole: In ankylosing spondylitis blood, a motif of roughly eight highly homologous TCR beta variants appeared characteristic.

The V end was cut by 2 bases, the J end by 3 bases, with 10 bases between. The CDR3 loop spans 14 amino acids. Germline V gene data show CDR1 as MDHEN and CDR2 as SYDVKM. The clonotype was recovered from a male donor with ankylosing spondylitis or in good health (not recorded which). The chain is built from TRBV28 and TRBJ2-5; D is undetermined. The source material was blood, either unsorted or a sorted T cell fraction (not recorded which). CDR3: CASSLVTTKETQYF. Here the CDR3 DNA reads TGTGCCAGCAGTTTAGTAACTACCAAAGAGACCCAGTACTTC.